This T cell receptor (beta chain) was recovered during a study of blood T cell repertoires in COVID-19. This CDR3 spans 13 amino acids. Germline trimming cut 7 bases from V and 10 bases from J; bases unmatched to any gene: 7. CDR1 and CDR2 from the germline V gene are MDHEN and SYDVKM. Only in-frame clones appear in the TCRdb table, and some are missing; sequencing was by immunoSEQ multiplex PCR. The sample shows around 370,000 clones, roughly 90% of them seen only once. The chain recombines TRBV28 with TRBJ1-6, with TRBD1 identical over 7 bases. Sequencing was carried out using peripheral blood. The origin of this receptor is a man younger than 30 with active or convalescent COVID-19. The CDR3 DNA sequence: TGTGCCAGCAAGGAGGGGGCAGGATCACCCCTCCACTTT. Its protein product is CASKEGAGSPLHF.